The source of this T cell receptor (beta chain) is a study of shared clonotypes between healthy human individuals. For this clone: This specimen includes other DNA sequences encoding the same CDR3.

TCRdb keeps only in-frame clones here, not all; method: immunoSEQ multiplex PCR. The data contain millions of clones, about 95% of them seen just once; the ten biggest clones take up 0.85% to 1.3%. Naive CD8 cells lacked CD45RO, underwent positive selection for CCR7 and left out terminally differentiated effector memory CD45RA+ cells. Germline V lookup: CDR1 SEHNR, CDR2 FQNEAQ (reference sequence). The CDR3 has 14 amino acids. Trimming at V came to 1 base and at J to 3 bases, leaving 1 base not matched to a gene. This receptor was obtained from a man aged 18-30 years in good health. The chain uses TRBV7-9 and TRBJ2-7; TRBD1 aligns across 9 bases. What was sequenced was naive CD8+ T cells sorted from blood. This CDR3 reads CASSLEDRGYEQYF. The CDR3 DNA follows: TGTGCCAGCAGCTTAGAGGACAGGGGCTACGAGCAGTACTTC. The complete variable domain, with remaining parts taken from reference TRBV7-9 and TRBJ2-7, reads DTGVSQNPRHKITKRGQNVTFRCDPISEHNRLYWYRQTLGQGPEFLTYFQNEAQLEKSRLLSDRFSAERPKGSFSTLEIQRTEQGDSAMYLCASSLEDRGYEQYFGPGTRLTVT.